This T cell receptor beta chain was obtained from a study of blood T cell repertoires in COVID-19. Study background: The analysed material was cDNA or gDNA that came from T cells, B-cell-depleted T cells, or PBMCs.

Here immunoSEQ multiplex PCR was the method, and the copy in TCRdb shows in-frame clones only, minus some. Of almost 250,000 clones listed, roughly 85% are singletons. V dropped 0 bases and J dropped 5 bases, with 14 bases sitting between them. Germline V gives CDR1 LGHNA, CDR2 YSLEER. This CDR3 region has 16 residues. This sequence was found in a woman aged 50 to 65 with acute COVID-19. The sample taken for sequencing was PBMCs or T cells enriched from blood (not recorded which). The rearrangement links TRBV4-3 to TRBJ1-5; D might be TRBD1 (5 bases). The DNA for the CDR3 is TGCGCCAGCAGCCAAGAATTCGGTCAGGGCCATCAGCCCCAGCATTTT. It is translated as CASSQEFGQGHQPQHF.